The present T cell receptor beta chain was sequenced within a study of shared clonotypes between healthy human individuals. Study-level findings and limits: Across four donors, naive CD4 shared 5% to 6.5%, naive CD8 under 4%, memory CD4 more than 2%, memory CD8 about 0.38%.

A word on this clone: Its matching antigen is unknown.

Adults of Caucasian background living in Nashville, Tennessee made up all donors. Subsets obtained from CD4+ cells comprised CD45RA+ naive and CD45RA-negative memory cells. This table comes from immunoSEQ multiplex PCR, and its TCRdb copy is limited to in-frame clones, with some not included. This table has roughly 1,500,000 clones, approximately 98.5% appearing once. Germline CDR1 and CDR2: SGHTA and FQGNSA. The CDR3 consists of 15 residues. The trim removed 5 bases at V and 8 bases at J, leaving 3 bases unmatched. The TCR sequence derives from a man younger than 40 in good health. The chain has TRBV7-2 and TRBJ2-1; TRBD2 aligns across 16 bases. The sequenced material came from naive CD4+ T cells sorted from blood. The sample's subset: CD45RA+ positively selected. The chain's CDR3 is CASSLGTSGRDEQFF. CDR3 nucleotides: TGTGCCAGCAGCCTCGGGACTAGCGGGAGGGATGAGCAGTTCTTC. The full variable domain, rest sourced from reference TRBV7-2 and TRBJ2-1, is GAGVSQSPSNKVTEKGKDVELRCDPISGHTALYWYRQSLGQGLEFLIYFQGNSAPDKSGLPSDRFSAERTGGSVSTLTIQRTQQEDSAVYLCASSLGTSGRDEQFFGPGTRLTVL.